A selection of T cell receptor beta chains follows, all from one sample in a study of blood T cell repertoires in COVID-19. Only in-frame clones appear in the TCRdb table, and some are missing; sequencing was by immunoSEQ multiplex PCR. The sample comprises some 160,000 clones, approximately 87% of which are singletons, and about a tenth rests with the top ten. Sequencing was carried out using peripheral blood. Source of these receptors: a woman aged 70-85 years with COVID-19, enrolled during active disease. CDR3s include the opening cysteine and the closing phenylalanine or tryptophan. D genes are given only for firm matches. Only some rows state a clone size, as once, few, many or a class for expanded clones.

len,abundance,d_gene,j_gene,v_gene,CDR3nt,CDR3aa
14,NA,TRBD1,TRBJ1-4,TRBV10-3,TGTGCCATCAGGGGGGACAGGGAGGATGAAAAACTGTTTTTT,CAIRGDREDEKLFF
15,NA,NA,TRBJ1-2,TRBV7-3,TGTGCCAGCAGCTTTGGTACCGGGACAAACTATGGCTACACCTTC,CASSFGTGTNYGYTF
14,NA,TRBD1,TRBJ1-2,TRBV10-3,TGTGCCATCAGTGAGCTGGGACAGACTTATGGCTACACCTTC,CAISELGQTYGYTF
13,NA,NA,TRBJ1-3,TRBV4-1,TGCGCCAGCAGCCAAAATCTGGGAAACACCATATATTTT,CASSQNLGNTIYF
14,NA,TRBD2,TRBJ2-5,TRBV27,TGTGCCAGCAAGCGGGGGAGGACCCAAGAGACCCAGTACTTC,CASKRGRTQETQYF
15,NA,NA,TRBJ1-3,TRBV6-5,TGTGCCAGCAGCCAGCGGTCACGTTCTGGAAACACCATATATTTT,CASSQRSRSGNTIYF
16,NA,NA,TRBJ1-2,TRBV5-1,TGCGCCAGCAGCATGGGAGGTGACAGTGGAAGCTATGGCTACACCTTC,CASSMGGDSGSYGYTF
11,NA,NA,TRBJ1-5,TRBV20-1,TGCAGTGCCCAGGGTTGGCAGCCCCAGCATTTT,CSAQGWQPQHF
11,NA,NA,TRBJ1-6,TRBV6-6,TGTGCCAGCAGTTATGGCCCCATTCAGGACTTT,CASSYGPIQDF
14,NA,TRBD1,TRBJ1-2,TRBV3-1/TRBV3-2,TGTGCCAGCAGCCAGGCGACAGGGCCCTATGGCTACACCTTC,CASSQATGPYGYTF
12,NA,NA,TRBJ1-2,TRBV29-1,TGCAGCGTTGGCAGTTCTAACTATGGCTACACCTTC,CSVGSSNYGYTF
13,NA,NA,TRBJ2-1,TRBV27,TGTGCCAGCAGGGGGCGAGGGGGCAATGAGCAGTTCTTC,CASRGRGGNEQFF
14,NA,NA,TRBJ2-1,TRBV7-2,TGTGCCAGCAGCCCTAGTGGGGGCGTGGCTGAGCAGTTCTTC,CASSPSGGVAEQFF
15,NA,TRBD2,TRBJ2-5,TRBV5-1,TGCGCCAGCAGCCCCCAGCGGGGGGAGAAAGAGACCCAGTACTTC,CASSPQRGEKETQYF
18,NA,TRBD2,TRBJ2-3,TRBV4-1,TGCGCCAGCAGCCAAGGTCTGGCGGGGGGATTTAGCACAGATACGCAGTATTTT,CASSQGLAGGFSTDTQYF
16,NA,NA,TRBJ1-6,TRBV4-2,TGTGCCAGCAGCCCAAGTGGGCTCCCATTTGGGTCACCCCTCCACTTT,CASSPSGLPFGSPLHF
13,NA,NA,TRBJ1-6,TRBV19,TGTGCCAGTAGTACCAAACTTAATTCACCCCTCCACTTT,CASSTKLNSPLHF
16,NA,NA,TRBJ2-7,TRBV6-1,TGTGCCAGCAGTGGACCTAACAGGGTCGGTTCCTACGAGCAGTACTTC,CASSGPNRVGSYEQYF
15,NA,TRBD1,TRBJ2-7,TRBV6-2/TRBV6-3,TGTGCCAGCAGTTACACAGACAGGGGGCCCGGCGAGCAGTACTTC,CASSYTDRGPGEQYF
14,NA,TRBD2,TRBJ2-3,TRBV30,TGTGCCTCGACTAGCGGGGGGGCCCCAGATACGCAGTATTTT,CASTSGGAPDTQYF
15,NA,NA,TRBJ1-2,TRBV5-1,TGCGCCAGCAGCTTGTCTGGGAGTGGAAGCGATGGCTACACCTTC,CASSLSGSGSDGYTF
15,NA,TRBD1,TRBJ1-4,TRBV3-1/TRBV3-2,TGTGCCAGCAGCAAGGACAGGGGACAGTTTGAAAAACTGTTTTTT,CASSKDRGQFEKLFF
13,once,NA,TRBJ2-5,TRBV5-1,TGCGCCAGCAGCTTAAACAGGCAAGAGACCCAGTACTTC,CASSLNRQETQYF
12,NA,TRBD1,TRBJ1-2,TRBV29-1,TGCAGCGTTTCAGACAGGGGAGGTGGCTACACCTTC,CSVSDRGGGYTF
16,NA,NA,TRBJ1-6,TRBV5-1,TGCGCCAGCAGCCCAAGTCCCGGGACACAGAATTCACCCCTCCACTTT,CASSPSPGTQNSPLHF
12,few,NA,TRBJ2-5,TRBV2,TGTGCCAGCAGTACAGCACAAGAGACCCAGTACTTC,CASSTAQETQYF
13,NA,NA,TRBJ1-1,TRBV5-1,TGCGCCAGCAGCTTCCGGGAAAACACTGAAGCTTTCTTT,CASSFRENTEAFF
18,once,NA,TRBJ2-1,TRBV21-1,TGTGCCAGCAGCAAAGTACGACCGGGACTACCCCTCTTGGATGAGCAGTTCTTC,CASSKVRPGLPLLDEQFF